These 12 T cell receptor beta chains originate from one sample sequenced in a study of control samples from healthy donors and cancer patients. TCRdb's table, derived via immunoSEQ multiplex PCR, lists solely in-frame clones and lacks some. The sample yields some 96,000 clones, roughly 87% seen once. The sample taken for sequencing was blood. These receptors originate from a woman between 50 and 59 years old in good health.

This chain uses TRBV19 with TRBJ2-3; 9 nucleotides match TRBD2. Germline CDR1 is LNHDA and CDR2 is SQIVND (reference sequence). The ends lost 6 bases at V and 6 bases at J; junction bases unmatched: 7. This CDR3 region has 14 residues. The CDR3 loop is CASRSSGRMDTQYF. The CDR3 DNA reads as TGTGCCAGTAGGAGTAGCGGGAGAATGGATACGCAGTATTTT.

The chain has TRBV7-3 and TRBJ1-1; tentative D call: TRBD1 (6 bases). V lost 5 bases to trimming and J lost 5 bases, with 15 bases between them. This CDR3 contains 14 residues. CDR1 is SGHTA and CDR2 is FQGTGA in the germline V gene. The CDR3 region is CASSVTGLRTEAFF. The CDR3 DNA reads as TGTGCCAGCAGCGTTACAGGGCTGAGGACTGAAGCTTTCTTT.

This clone was recorded once. The rearrangement uses TRBV19 and TRBJ2-5; D is possibly TRBD2 (6 bases). The CDR3 loop spans 14 amino acids. Germline-derived CDR1 and CDR2 are LNHDA and SQIVND (reference sequence). V dropped 2 bases and J dropped 7 bases, with 14 bases sitting between them. The CDR3 bases are TGTGCCAGTAGTATATCTAGCGAGGGTCGGACCCAGTACTTC. Its protein product is CASSISSEGRTQYF.

The CDR3 DNA follows: TGCAGCGGGGGGACCTGGGATGGCACTGAAGCTTTCTTT. This translates into CSGGTWDGTEAFF. V gene TRBV29-1 combines with J gene TRBJ1-1; possibly TRBD1 for D (5 bases). The CDR3 is 13 amino acids. Trimming stripped 7 bases from V and 4 bases from J, with 16 bases between. CDR1 and CDR2 (germline): SQVTM, ANQGSEA. Filled out from reference TRBV29-1 and TRBJ1-1, the complete variable domain reads SAVISQKPSRDICQRGTSLTIQCQVDSQVTMMFWYRQQPGQSLTLIATANQGSEATYESGFVIDKFPISRPNLTFSTLTVSNMSPEDSSIYLCSGGTWDGTEAFFGQGTRLTVV.

This clone appeared a single time. This chain links TRBV11-3 with TRBJ2-2; D perhaps matches TRBD2 (5 bases). CDR3 size: 15 residues. The germline gives CDR1 SGHNT, CDR2 YENEEA. The ends were cut back, 2 bases at V and 3 bases at J, with 10 bases in the middle. As DNA, the CDR3 is TGTGCCAGCAGCTTATGGGCCGGGGACACCGGGGAGCTGTTTTTT. This codes for CASSLWAGDTGELFF.

CDR3 amino acids: CAWSVMQGGNGYTF. The CDR3, as DNA: TGTGCCTGGAGTGTAATGCAGGGAGGAAATGGCTACACCTTC. The chain has TRBV30 and TRBJ1-2; TRBD1 might be the D (5 bases). The ends were cut back, 0 bases at V and 6 bases at J, with 14 bases in the middle. Germline CDR1 reads GTSNPN; CDR2 reads SVGIG (reference sequence). The CDR3 extends over 14 amino acids.

The gene calls are TRBV18 and TRBJ1-2; 7 bases agree with TRBD1. With V trimmed by 4 bases and J by 2 bases, 16 bases remained unmatched. Per the germline V gene, CDR1 is KGHSH and CDR2 is LQKENI. CDR3 length: 18 amino acids. The CDR3 region is CASSRGGTDILENYGYTF. The CDR3, as DNA: TGTGCCAGCTCACGGGGAGGGACAGACATCCTGGAAAACTATGGCTACACCTTC.

V usage is TRBV12-3 or TRBV12-4 and J usage is TRBJ2-7, with 7 bases lining up with TRBD2. With V trimmed by 4 bases and J by 3 bases, 0 bases remained unmatched. This CDR3 is built from 12 residues. Here the CDR3 DNA reads TGTGCCAGCAGTTGGGGGGGCTACGAGCAGTACGTC. This codes for CASSWGGYEQYV.

CDR3 amino acids: CASTARDRRNSPLHF. The CDR3 DNA sequence: TGTGCCAGTACCGCACGGGACAGGAGAAATTCACCCCTCCACTTT. The chain carries TRBV19 and TRBJ1-6; 8 positions match TRBD1. From germline, CDR1 is LNHDA and CDR2 SQIVND (reference sequence). This CDR3 spans 15 amino acids. Trimming cost V 7 bases and J 7 bases; bases outside gene matches: 9.

CDR3: CASRVEWNTEAFF. In nucleotides, the CDR3 is TGTGCCAGCAGGGTCGAATGGAACACTGAAGCTTTCTTT. The J gene is TRBJ1-1, the V gene TRBV5-8; D gene unclear. Trimming left V 5 bases short and J 1 base short, with 9 bases between. The CDR3 totals 13 residues. Germline V gives CDR1 SGHTS, CDR2 YDEGEE.

The chain carries TRBV14 and TRBJ2-7; D remains unclear. This CDR3 is 15 amino acids long. Looked up from germline, CDR1 is SGHDN and CDR2 is FVKESK. Trimming took off 0 bases at V and 3 bases at J, with 12 bases between the two ends. The CDR3 DNA follows: TGTGCCAGCAGCCAAGATCTCGGCAGCGTCTACGAGCAGTACTTC. This translates into CASSQDLGSVYEQYF.

This sequence joins TRBV7-9 and TRBJ1-1; no clear D gene. In germline, CDR1 is SEHNR, CDR2 FQNEAQ (reference sequence). The CDR3 covers 15 residues. V was cut by 6 bases and J by 2 bases, with 16 bases left in between. The CDR3 DNA is TGTGCCAGCAGGGTTCGGGAGGGTGGTAACACTGAAGCTTTCTTT. Amino acid sequence: CASRVREGGNTEAFF. Variable domain in full (rest from reference TRBV7-9 and TRBJ1-1): DTGVSQNPRHKITKRGQNVTFRCDPISEHNRLYWYRQTLGQGPEFLTYFQNEAQLEKSRLLSDRFSAERPKGSFSTLEIQRTEQGDSAMYLCASRVREGGNTEAFFGQGTRLTVV.